The 30 T cell receptor beta chains listed next were all sequenced from one sample in a study of shared clonotypes between healthy human individuals. TCRdb's table, derived via immunoSEQ multiplex PCR, lists solely in-frame clones and lacks some. The sample has about 2.1 million clones, over 85% seen once. Selected positively for CCR7 and CD45RO-negative, naive CD8 cells excluded terminally differentiated effector memory CD45RA+ cells. The sample consisted of naive CD8+ T cells from PBMCs. The source is a young man in good health. Some clones in this sample may be carry-over from other donors' samples.

The chain recombines TRBV4-1 with TRBJ2-2; D is perhaps TRBD2 (5 bases). V was shortened by 1 base and J by 4 bases, with 16 bases between the two germline ends. Germline values: CDR1 MGHRA, CDR2 YSYEKL. The CDR3 contains 17 residues. DNA of the CDR3: TGCGCCAGCAGCCAAGGGGTTGTAGGGAGCCGCACCGGGGAGCTGTTTTTT. Protein sequence: CASSQGVVGSRTGELFF.

The CDR3 region has the DNA TGTGCCAGCAGCCCGTACGGTAGCGCTTACGAGCAGTACTTC. Protein sequence: CASSPYGSAYEQYF. The chain has TRBV27 and TRBJ2-7; maybe TRBD2 (5 bases). Looked up from germline, CDR1 is MNHEY and CDR2 is SMNVEV (reference sequence). The CDR3 totals 14 residues. The germline V and J ends were trimmed by 6 bases and 4 bases, with 16 bases remaining between them.

The chain uses TRBV5-4 and TRBJ2-2, with TRBD2 matching 7 bases. Germline CDR1 and CDR2: SGHNT and YYREEE (reference sequence). CDR3 length: 16 amino acids. V lost 3 bases to trimming and J lost 4 bases; unmatched junction nucleotides: 9. The DNA for the CDR3 is TGTGCCAGCAGCTCCCGGGGAGTAGCGGGCACCGGGGAGCTGTTTTTT. Amino acids: CASSSRGVAGTGELFF.

The chain is built from TRBV29-1 and TRBJ2-1, with a possible D match to TRBD2 (6 bases). Between the trimmed V and J ends, which lost 6 bases and 3 bases, there was a span of 15 bases. CDR1 and CDR2 (germline): SQVTM, ANQGSEA. The CDR3 runs 14 residues. CDR3 sequence reads: CSVPPRDHYNEQFF. CDR3 sequence (DNA): TGCAGCGTGCCCCCGCGGGACCACTACAATGAGCAGTTCTTC.

The chain is built from TRBV28 and TRBJ2-7; D is possibly TRBD1 (6 bases). This CDR3 is 13 amino acids long. V dropped 8 bases and J dropped 2 bases, with 13 bases sitting between them. Germline V gives CDR1 MDHEN, CDR2 SYDVKM. In DNA form, the CDR3 reads TGTGCCAGCGGTAGTACAGGGACCTACGAGCAGTACTTC. It translates to CASGSTGTYEQYF.

V usage is TRBV2 and J usage is TRBJ1-2, with 7 bases that match TRBD1. The CDR3 extends over 16 amino acids. From germline, CDR1 is SNHLY and CDR2 FYNNEI. V was clipped by 10 bases and J by 1 base; unmatched bases: 15. In DNA form, the CDR3 reads TGTGCCACGCCTCGGGACAGAGACGCTCTTAACTATGGCTACACCTTC. Its protein is CATPRDRDALNYGYTF.

V usage is TRBV6-6 and J usage is TRBJ2-3, with D hard to call. Trimming pared 5 bases from V and 5 bases from J, leaving 14 bases between. Germline values: CDR1 MNHNY, CDR2 SVGAGI (reference sequence). This CDR3 is built from 14 residues. The CDR3 bases are TGTGCCAGCAGTCCATTCACCTCCCTAGATACGCAGTATTTT. Translating it yields CASSPFTSLDTQYF.

The rearrangement joins TRBV19 to TRBJ1-2; D remains ambiguous. V lost 5 bases to trimming and J lost 2 bases, with 15 bases between them. Germline CDR1 is LNHDA and CDR2 is SQIVND (reference sequence). The CDR3 length is 15 residues. As DNA, the CDR3 is TGTGCCAGTAGTTTGGGATTCATCACCAACTATGGCTACACCTTC. Translating gives CASSLGFITNYGYTF.

The chain employs TRBV30 and TRBJ2-7; perhaps TRBD2 as D (6 bases). There are 13 residues in the CDR3. The V gene's germline CDR1 is GTSNPN and CDR2 SVGIG (reference sequence). The V end was cut by 1 base, the J end by 2 bases, with 9 bases between. The CDR3 reads CAWSEGRPYEQYF. For the CDR3, the DNA is TGTGCCTGGAGTGAGGGGAGGCCCTACGAGCAGTACTTC.

This chain connects TRBV2 to TRBJ1-2; no definite D call. V was pared by 3 bases and J by 8 bases, with 4 bases between. The CDR3 runs to 10 residues. The germline V gene encodes CDR1 SNHLY and CDR2 FYNNEI. This chain's CDR3 is CASSEGGYTF. In DNA, the CDR3 is TGTGCCAGCAGTGAGGGGGGCTACACCTTC.

Worth noting for this clone: Other DNA variants within this sample encode the same CDR3. This chain connects TRBV19 to TRBJ2-7; D may be TRBD2 (5 bases). This CDR3 contains 11 residues. The germline gives CDR1 LNHDA, CDR2 SQIVND (reference sequence). The ends were cut back, 6 bases at V and 5 bases at J, with 8 bases in the middle. CDR3 protein: CASSGGHEQYF. The CDR3 DNA is TGTGCCAGTAGCGGAGGACACGAGCAGTACTTC. Looking up the rest from reference TRBV19 and TRBJ2-7 gives the full variable domain: DGGITQSPKYLFRKEGQNVTLSCEQNLNHDAMYWYRQDPGQGLRLIYYSQIVNDFQKGDIAEGYSVSREKKESFPLTVTSAQKNPTAFYLCASSGGHEQYFGPGTRLTVT.

The chain combines TRBV7-8 with TRBJ2-5; 8 nucleotides align to TRBD2. V was pared by 5 bases and J by 2 bases, with 4 bases of the junction left unmatched. This CDR3 is 14 amino acids long. Germline CDR1 reads SGHVS; CDR2 reads FQNEAQ. The CDR3 is CASSVPGGQETQYF. In DNA, the CDR3 is TGTGCCAGCAGCGTCCCGGGGGGGCAAGAGACCCAGTACTTC. The full variable domain, its missing parts supplied by reference TRBV7-8 and TRBJ2-5, is GAGVSQSPRYKVAKRGQDVALRCDPISGHVSLFWYQQALGQGPEFLTYFQNEAQLDKSGLPSDRFFAERPEGSVSTLKIQRTQQEDSAVYLCASSVPGGQETQYFGPGTRLLVL.

This chain uses TRBV9 with TRBJ2-3, with TRBD2 as a possible D gene (6 bases). V lost 0 bases and J lost 0, with 14 bases in between. CDR1 and CDR2 (germline): SGDLS, YYNGEE. This CDR3 has 17 residues. DNA for the CDR3: TGTGCCAGCAGCGTAGGGACGGGACTCTCTAGCACAGATACGCAGTATTTT. Its protein product is CASSVGTGLSSTDTQYF.

This CDR3 reads CASSLVTSDPNYNEQFF. For the CDR3, the DNA is TGTGCCAGCAGTTTAGTGACTAGCGATCCCAACTACAATGAGCAGTTCTTC. J is TRBJ2-1 and V is TRBV27, with 8 bases matching TRBD2. This CDR3 region has 17 residues. J was trimmed by 3 bases and V by 2 bases; bases with no gene match: 9. Germline CDR1 and CDR2: MNHEY and SMNVEV (reference sequence).

This chain uses TRBV29-1 with TRBJ1-1, with D possibly matching TRBD1 (5 bases). CDR3 size: 12 residues. In germline, CDR1 is SQVTM, CDR2 ANQGSEA. V was trimmed by 5 bases and J by 2 bases, leaving 9 bases between them. CDR3 DNA: TGCAGCGTTTGTGGGGGTAACACTGAAGCTTTCTTT. This codes for CSVCGGNTEAFF.

The rearrangement joins TRBV7-8 to TRBJ2-7; 7 bases line up with TRBD1. The germline CDR1 and CDR2 sequences are SGHVS and FQNEAQ. The CDR3 covers 16 residues. Trimming took 5 bases from V and 0 from J; bases not matched to a gene: 10. The chain's CDR3 is CASSPWGRGSSYEQYF. CDR3 DNA: TGTGCCAGCAGCCCCTGGGGCAGGGGGAGCTCCTACGAGCAGTACTTC.

This clone occurred once. The V gene is TRBV10-2, the J gene TRBJ1-5; D unclear. The CDR3 is 14 amino acids. V shed 0 bases and J shed 6 bases, with 9 bases lying between them. Germline assignment: CDR1 WSHSY and CDR2 SAAADI. The CDR3 DNA reads as TGCGCCAGCAGTGAGTCGGTGGTTCCTCAGCCCCAGCATTTT. Translation: CASSESVVPQPQHF.

The genes are TRBV27 and TRBJ1-4; possibly TRBD1 for D (6 bases). The germline CDR1 and CDR2 sequences are MNHEY and SMNVEV (reference sequence). Trimming stripped 5 bases from V and 3 bases from J, with 10 bases between. CDR3 size: 14 residues. The CDR3 DNA follows: TGTGCCAGCAGTAAACAGGGTCCTAATGAAAAACTGTTTTTT. This encodes CASSKQGPNEKLFF.

The V call is TRBV7-2, the J call TRBJ2-7; D not certain. The CDR3 runs to 16 residues. Germline V gives CDR1 SGHTA, CDR2 FQGNSA. V was clipped by 5 bases and J by 3 bases, with 20 bases between them. The CDR3 reads CASSLHGLVSYYEQYF. CDR3 nucleotide sequence: TGTGCCAGCAGCCTTCACGGGTTGGTAAGCTACTACGAGCAGTACTTC.

The chain recombines TRBV6-5 with TRBJ1-1; D is unresolved. Trimming shortened V by 6 bases and J by 1 base, and 12 bases separated the two germline ends. The CDR3 covers 14 residues. Germline loops: CDR1 MNHEY, CDR2 SVGAGI. The chain's CDR3 is CASRLRTGNTEAFF. CDR3 sequence (DNA): TGTGCCAGCAGGCTCAGAACTGGGAACACTGAAGCTTTCTTT.

The gene calls are TRBV7-6 and TRBJ2-1, with TRBD1 as a possible D gene (5 bases). From germline, CDR1 is SGHVS and CDR2 FNYEAQ. The CDR3 extends over 15 amino acids. V gave up 2 bases and J gave up 9 bases, with 17 bases separating them. This CDR3 reads CASSLLDTLTSEQFF. CDR3 nucleotide sequence: TGTGCCAGCAGCTTATTGGACACCTTAACGAGTGAGCAGTTCTTC.

The V gene is TRBV27, the J gene TRBJ2-1, with D perhaps assigned TRBD1 or TRBD2 (5 bases each). V was trimmed by 3 bases and J by 10 bases, leaving 16 bases between them. This CDR3 has 14 residues. Germline V lookup: CDR1 MNHEY, CDR2 SMNVEV (reference sequence). This CDR3 is CASSFRDLDTEQFF. The CDR3, as DNA: TGTGCCAGCAGTTTCCGGGACCTGGATACAGAGCAGTTCTTC.

This chain connects TRBV27 to TRBJ1-4, with TRBD1 as a possible D gene (6 bases). The CDR3 loop spans 14 amino acids. From germline, CDR1 is MNHEY and CDR2 SMNVEV (reference sequence). Trimming stripped 3 bases from V and 7 bases from J, with 12 bases between. The CDR3 reads CASSFSGAGEKLFF. In DNA form, the CDR3 reads TGTGCCAGCAGTTTCTCGGGGGCCGGTGAAAAACTGTTTTTT. Combining the CDR3 with reference TRBV27 and TRBJ1-4 gives the whole variable domain EAQVTQNPRYLITVTGKKLTVTCSQNMNHEYMSWYRQDPGLGLRQIYYSMNVEVTDKGDVPEGYKVSRKEKRNFPLILESPSPNQTSLYFCASSFSGAGEKLFFGSGTQLSVL.

This chain joins TRBV25-1 and TRBJ2-1; 7 bases align to TRBD2. The CDR3 contains 15 residues. Germline V gene lookup returns CDR1 MGHDK and CDR2 SYGVNS. Losses at the gene ends were 7 bases for V and 0 bases for J; bases not matched to a gene: 6. CDR3 in amino acids: CASNRAGPSYNEQFF. The DNA of the CDR3 is TGTGCCAGCAATAGAGCGGGGCCCTCCTACAATGAGCAGTTCTTC.

The V gene is TRBV27, the J gene TRBJ1-3; D might be TRBD1 (6 bases). The CDR3 is made up of 15 amino acids. The V end lost 3 bases, the J end lost 8 bases, and 17 bases lay between the germline ends. CDR1 is MNHEY and CDR2 is SMNVEV in the germline V gene (reference sequence). The CDR3 DNA is TGTGCCAGCAGTTTGGGGCAGGGGCAAGCGGACACCATATATTTT. Protein product: CASSLGQGQADTIYF.

CDR3 amino acids: CASSIMGGLIPYEQYF. The CDR3 DNA is TGTGCCAGTAGCATTATGGGGGGCCTAATACCCTACGAGCAGTACTTC. The chain carries TRBV19 and TRBJ2-7; D might be TRBD1 or TRBD2, each matching 6 bases. CDR3 size: 16 residues. CDR1 and CDR2 from the germline V gene are LNHDA and SQIVND (reference sequence). Trimming removed 6 bases from V and 2 bases from J, with 20 bases in between. Using reference TRBV19 and TRBJ2-7 for the parts outside the CDR3, the full variable domain is DGGITQSPKYLFRKEGQNVTLSCEQNLNHDAMYWYRQDPGQGLRLIYYSQIVNDFQKGDIAEGYSVSREKKESFPLTVTSAQKNPTAFYLCASSIMGGLIPYEQYFGPGTRLTVT.

CDR3 residues: CASSPSPGQLFF. The CDR3 bases are TGTGCCAGCAGCCCATCCCCCGGCCAACTGTTTTTT. The chain recombines TRBV28 with TRBJ1-4; no definite D call. This CDR3 spans 12 amino acids. V lost 6 bases, J lost 12 bases, and 14 bases lay in between. Germline CDR1 is MDHEN and CDR2 is SYDVKM. Looking up the rest from reference TRBV28 and TRBJ1-4 gives the full variable domain: DVKVTQSSRYLVKRTGEKVFLECVQDMDHENMFWYRQDPGLGLRLIYFSYDVKMKEKGDIPEGYSVSREKKERFSLILESASTNQTSMYLCASSPSPGQLFFGSGTQLSVL.

The chain is built from TRBV15 and TRBJ2-2, with D possibly being TRBD2 (6 bases). Trimming removed 9 bases at V and 5 bases at J, with 22 bases between. The CDR3 spans 16 residues. Germline V gene data show CDR1 as LNHNV and CDR2 as YYDKDF (reference sequence). In DNA, the CDR3 is TGTGCCACGCGGAATTTAGCGGAGGAGGGTACCGGGGAGCTGTTTTTT. Translating it yields CATRNLAEEGTGELFF.

This clone has only one observation. This specimen includes other DNA sequences encoding the same CDR3. The V call is TRBV7-9, the J call TRBJ2-3, with 14 bases aligning to TRBD2. Germline CDR1 and CDR2: SEHNR and FQNEAQ (reference sequence). The CDR3 is made up of 16 amino acids. V was pared by 6 bases and J by 5 bases, with 7 bases of the junction left unmatched. DNA for the CDR3: TGTGCCAGCAGTTTGCGACTAGCGGGAGGGAAAGATACGCAGTATTTT. Translated: CASSLRLAGGKDTQYF.

The chain employs TRBV11-2 and TRBJ1-2; the D is unclear. There are 13 residues in the CDR3. Trimming stripped 1 base from V and 7 bases from J, with 10 bases between. CDR1 is SGHAT, CDR2 FQNNGV, per germline. The CDR3 spells CASSLVPLAGYTF. CDR3 DNA sequence: TGTGCCAGCAGCTTAGTCCCACTTGCTGGCTACACCTTC.